The clone carrying this TCR beta chain was counted a single time. The antigen is undetermined. Method: immunoSEQ multiplex PCR; TCRdb's copy keeps in-frame clones and lacks some. Among some 200,000 clones listed, roughly 92% were seen once. The data are from a study of T cell responses to AZD1222 COVID-19 vaccine. Study-level findings and limits: Possibly, clonal diversity was underestimated; donors were largely white British and included more females. Spike-specific TCR depth and breadth grew after two AZD1222 doses. Spike-wide coverage was observed for vaccine-associated CD4 TCRs, with dominant responses at 160-218 and 743-854.

The length of the CDR3 is 15 residues. V was shortened by 2 bases and J by 0 bases, with 11 bases between the two germline ends. From germline, CDR1 is LNHDA and CDR2 SQIVND (reference sequence). Sequences were derived from peripheral blood, sampled 28 days after the second AZD1222 dose. The sequence derives from an adult who received the AZD1222 COVID-19 vaccine. The chain recombines TRBV19 with TRBJ2-7, with D perhaps being TRBD1 or TRBD2 (6 bases each). The CDR3 spells CASSILQGGSYEQYF. The CDR3 coding sequence is TGTGCCAGTAGTATACTACAGGGAGGCTCCTACGAGCAGTACTTC.